The TCR beta chain under discussion was sequenced for a study of cytomegalovirus exposure and HLA in healthy donors. Overall study results and limits: As a later analysis showed, a missense DCLRE1C variant was linked to trimming of TCR beta V- and J-genes. Reportedly, cytomegalovirus status was diagnosed with high sensitivity and specificity.

The study ran its PCR with 60 Vbeta and 13 Jbeta primers. Using immunoSEQ multiplex PCR, the repertoire was profiled, and TCRdb retains in-frame clones only, with some absent. The sample contains around 130,000 clones, approximately 66% of which appear only once. Each donor was healthy, and each was a bone marrow donor. Germline CDR1 is SGHRS and CDR2 is YFSETQ. The ends were cut back, 3 bases at V and 2 bases at J, with 11 bases in the middle. CDR3 length equals 14 residues. Comment on this clone: The antigen remains unidentified.

The sequencing sample was made of PBMCs. The clonotype comes from a woman in her forties in good health and CMV-seropositive. The V gene is TRBV5-1, the J gene TRBJ1-1; D unresolved. CDR3 bases: TGCGCCAGCAGCTCTCAGGCTTCAAACACTGAAGCTTTCTTT. Translating gives CASSSQASNTEAFF.